This T cell receptor beta chain stems from a study of HIV-infected children after antiretroviral therapy interruption. Study overall: Most participating children were previously exposed to EBV and CMV.

The TCR library was built from RNA with a 3' RACE protocol and unique molecular identifiers. In TCRdb, the 3' RACE reads were re-called with MiXCR into one record per CDR3 protein. Of more than 40,000 distinct CDR3 sequences listed, 4.3% are singletons. Ten or more counts support this clonotype. As to treatment: PENTA 11 planned treatment interruption arm or continuous ART arm. Naive CD4+ CD45RA+ CD45RO- T cells were FACS-sorted from thawed PBMCs. This CDR3 is built from 12 residues. The V and J ends lost 2 bases and 5 bases respectively, with 7 bases between them. The clonotype originates from a pool of human donors with HIV. The material sequenced was CD45RA+ CD4+ T cells from PBMCs, pooled from several time points, taken from a donor given antiretroviral therapy, either interrupted or continuous. Subset specified: naive CD4+ CD45RA+ CD45RO- T cells. The chain carries TRBV12-3 or TRBV12-4 and TRBJ2-7, with D perhaps being TRBD1 or TRBD2 (6 bases each). The CDR3 sequence: CASSLRGDEQYF. DNA for the CDR3: TGTGCCAGCAGTTTAAGGGGGGACGAGCAGTACTTC.